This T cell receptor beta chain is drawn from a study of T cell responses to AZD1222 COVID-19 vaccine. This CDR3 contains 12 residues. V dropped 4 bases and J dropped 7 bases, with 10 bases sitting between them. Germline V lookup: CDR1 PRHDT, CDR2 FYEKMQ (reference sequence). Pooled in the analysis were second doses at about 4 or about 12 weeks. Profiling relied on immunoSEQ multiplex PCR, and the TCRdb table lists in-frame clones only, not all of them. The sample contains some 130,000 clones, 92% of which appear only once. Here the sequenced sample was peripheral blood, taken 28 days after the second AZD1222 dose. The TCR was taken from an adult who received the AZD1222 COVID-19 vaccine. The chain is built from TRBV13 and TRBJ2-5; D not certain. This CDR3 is CASSSSPLTQYF. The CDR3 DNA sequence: TGTGCCAGCAGCTCCTCCCCCTTGACCCAGTACTTC.